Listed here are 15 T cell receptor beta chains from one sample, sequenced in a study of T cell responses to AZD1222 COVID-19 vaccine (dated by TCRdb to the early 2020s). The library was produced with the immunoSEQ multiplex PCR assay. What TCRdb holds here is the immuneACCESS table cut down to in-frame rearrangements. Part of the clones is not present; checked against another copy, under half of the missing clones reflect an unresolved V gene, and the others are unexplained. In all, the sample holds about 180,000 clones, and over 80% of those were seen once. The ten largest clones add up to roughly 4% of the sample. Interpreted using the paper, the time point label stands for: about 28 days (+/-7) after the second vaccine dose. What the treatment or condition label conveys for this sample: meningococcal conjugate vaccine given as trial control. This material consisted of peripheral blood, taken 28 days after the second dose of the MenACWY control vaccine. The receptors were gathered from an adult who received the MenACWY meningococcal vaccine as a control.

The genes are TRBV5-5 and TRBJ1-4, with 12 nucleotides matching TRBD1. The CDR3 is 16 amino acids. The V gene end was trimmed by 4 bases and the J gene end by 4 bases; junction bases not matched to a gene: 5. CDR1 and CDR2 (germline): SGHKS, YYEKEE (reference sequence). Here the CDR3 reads CASSRDRGQGNEKLFF. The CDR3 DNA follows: TGTGCCAGCAGCCGGGACAGGGGGCAGGGTAATGAAAAACTGTTTTTT.

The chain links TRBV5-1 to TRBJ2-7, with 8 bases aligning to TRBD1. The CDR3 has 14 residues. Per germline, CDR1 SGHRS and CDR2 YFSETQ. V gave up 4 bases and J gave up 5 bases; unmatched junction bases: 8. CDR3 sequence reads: CASSMGQVEDEQYF. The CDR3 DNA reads TGCGCCAGCAGCATGGGACAGGTCGAGGACGAGCAGTACTTC.

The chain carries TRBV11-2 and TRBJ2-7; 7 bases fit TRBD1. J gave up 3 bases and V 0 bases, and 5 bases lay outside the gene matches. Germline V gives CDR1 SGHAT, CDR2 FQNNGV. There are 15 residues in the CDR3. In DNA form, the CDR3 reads TGTGCCAGCAGCTTAGAATGGGGACAGAACTACGAGCAGTACTTC. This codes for CASSLEWGQNYEQYF.

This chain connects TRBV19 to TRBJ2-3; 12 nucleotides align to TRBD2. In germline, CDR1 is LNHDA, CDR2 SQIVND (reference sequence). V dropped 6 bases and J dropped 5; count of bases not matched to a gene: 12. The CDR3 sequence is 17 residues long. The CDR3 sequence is CASSPKALTSGRDTQYF. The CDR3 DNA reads TGTGCCAGTAGCCCAAAGGCCTTGACTAGCGGGAGAGATACGCAGTATTTT.

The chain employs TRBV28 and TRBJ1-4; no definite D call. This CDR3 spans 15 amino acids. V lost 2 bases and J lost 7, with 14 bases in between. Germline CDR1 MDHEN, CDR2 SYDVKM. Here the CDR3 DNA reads TGTGCCAGCAGTTTACTCTTGGTGGGAGGTGAAAAACTGTTTTTT. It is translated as CASSLLLVGGEKLFF. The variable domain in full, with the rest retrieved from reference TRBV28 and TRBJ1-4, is DVKVTQSSRYLVKRTGEKVFLECVQDMDHENMFWYRQDPGLGLRLIYFSYDVKMKEKGDIPEGYSVSREKKERFSLILESASTNQTSMYLCASSLLLVGGEKLFFGSGTQLSVL.

CDR3 loop: CAISYEEFQPQHF. CDR3 nucleotides: TGTGCCATCTCTTATGAGGAGTTCCAGCCCCAGCATTTT. The chain couples TRBV10-3 to TRBJ1-5; D is ambiguous. Between the trimmed V and J ends, which lost 8 bases and 7 bases, there was a span of 15 bases. Germline lookup yields CDR1 ENHRY and CDR2 SYGVKD. The CDR3 covers 13 residues.

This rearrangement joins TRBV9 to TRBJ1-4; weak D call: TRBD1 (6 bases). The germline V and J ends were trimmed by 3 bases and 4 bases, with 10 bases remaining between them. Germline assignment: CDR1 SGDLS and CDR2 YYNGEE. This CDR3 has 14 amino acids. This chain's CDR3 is CASSATGFNEKLFF. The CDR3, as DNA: TGTGCCAGCAGCGCAACAGGGTTTAATGAAAAACTGTTTTTT.

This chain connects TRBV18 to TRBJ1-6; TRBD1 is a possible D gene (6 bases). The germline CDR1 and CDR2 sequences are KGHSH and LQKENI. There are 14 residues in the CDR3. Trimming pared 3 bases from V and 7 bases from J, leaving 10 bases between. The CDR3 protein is CASSPWTDNSPLHF. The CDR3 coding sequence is TGTGCCAGCTCACCTTGGACAGACAATTCACCCCTCCACTTT.

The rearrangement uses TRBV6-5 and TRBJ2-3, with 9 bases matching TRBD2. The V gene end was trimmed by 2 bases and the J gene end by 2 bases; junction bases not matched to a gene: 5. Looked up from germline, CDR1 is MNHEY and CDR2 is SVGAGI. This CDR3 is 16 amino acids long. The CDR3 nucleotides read TGTGCCAGCAGTTACGAAGCGGGAGGATCCACAGATACGCAGTATTTT. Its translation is CASSYEAGGSTDTQYF.

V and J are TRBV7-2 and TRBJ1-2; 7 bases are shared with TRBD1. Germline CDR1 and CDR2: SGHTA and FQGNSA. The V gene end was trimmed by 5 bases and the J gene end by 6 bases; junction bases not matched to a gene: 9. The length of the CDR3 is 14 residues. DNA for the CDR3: TGTGCCAGCAGCCCCCGGGCCAGGGGGGATGGCTACACCTTC. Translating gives CASSPRARGDGYTF.

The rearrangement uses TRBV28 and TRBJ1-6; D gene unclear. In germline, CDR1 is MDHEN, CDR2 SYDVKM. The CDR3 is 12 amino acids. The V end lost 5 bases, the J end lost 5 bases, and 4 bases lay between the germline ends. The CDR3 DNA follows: TGTGCCAGCAGTCGAAATAATTCACCCCTCCACTTT. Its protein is CASSRNNSPLHF.

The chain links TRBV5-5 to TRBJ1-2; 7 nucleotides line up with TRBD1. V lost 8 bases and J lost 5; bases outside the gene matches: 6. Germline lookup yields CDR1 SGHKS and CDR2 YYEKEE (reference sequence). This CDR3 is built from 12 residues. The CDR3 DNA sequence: TGTGCCAGTGGCACAGGGGATTATGGCTACACCTTC. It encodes CASGTGDYGYTF.

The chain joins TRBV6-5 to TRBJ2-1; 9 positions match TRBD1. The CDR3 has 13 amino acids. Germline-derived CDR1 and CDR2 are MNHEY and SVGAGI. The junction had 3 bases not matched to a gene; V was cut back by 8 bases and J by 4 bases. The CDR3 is CASGQGTYNEQFF. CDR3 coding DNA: TGTGCCAGCGGACAGGGGACTTACAATGAGCAGTTCTTC.

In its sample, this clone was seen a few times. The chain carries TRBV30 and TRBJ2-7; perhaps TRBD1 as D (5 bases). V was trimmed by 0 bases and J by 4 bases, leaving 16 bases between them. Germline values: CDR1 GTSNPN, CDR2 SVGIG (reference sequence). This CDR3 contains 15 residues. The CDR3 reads CAWSVRGPLAYEQYF. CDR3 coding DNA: TGTGCCTGGAGTGTAAGGGGCCCTCTGGCGTACGAGCAGTACTTC.

CDR3 region: CASSPKSLAGGYNEQFF. CDR3 bases: TGTGCCAGCAGCCCAAAGTCCTTAGCGGGAGGCTACAATGAGCAGTTCTTC. The V call is TRBV27, the J call TRBJ2-1, with 10 bases fitting TRBD2. Germline assignment: CDR1 MNHEY and CDR2 SMNVEV (reference sequence). The V gene end was trimmed by 6 bases and the J gene end by 3 bases; junction bases not matched to a gene: 11. The CDR3 covers 17 residues.